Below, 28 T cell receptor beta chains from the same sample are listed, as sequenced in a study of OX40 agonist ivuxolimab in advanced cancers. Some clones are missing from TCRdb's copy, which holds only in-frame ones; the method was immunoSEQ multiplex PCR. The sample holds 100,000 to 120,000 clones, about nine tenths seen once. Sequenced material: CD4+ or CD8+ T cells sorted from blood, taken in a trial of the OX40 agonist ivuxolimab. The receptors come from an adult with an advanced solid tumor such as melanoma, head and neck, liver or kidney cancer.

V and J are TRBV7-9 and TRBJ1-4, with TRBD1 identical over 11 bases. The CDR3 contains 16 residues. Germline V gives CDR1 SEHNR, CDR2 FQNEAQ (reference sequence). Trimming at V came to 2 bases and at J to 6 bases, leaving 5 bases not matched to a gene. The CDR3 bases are TGTGCCAGCAGCTTACTTCAGGGACAGGGGGATGAAAAACTGTTTTTT. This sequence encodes CASSLLQGQGDEKLFF.

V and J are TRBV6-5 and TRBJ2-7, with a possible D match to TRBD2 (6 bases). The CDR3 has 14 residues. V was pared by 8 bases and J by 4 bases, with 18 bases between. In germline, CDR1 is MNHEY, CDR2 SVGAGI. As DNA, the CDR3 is TGTGCCAGCGGGGAGGTCCGTAGGAGATACGAGCAGTACTTC. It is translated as CASGEVRRRYEQYF.

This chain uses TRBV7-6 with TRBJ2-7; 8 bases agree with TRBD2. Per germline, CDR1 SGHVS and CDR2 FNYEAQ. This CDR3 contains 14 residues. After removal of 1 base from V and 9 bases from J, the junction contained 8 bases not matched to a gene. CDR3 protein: CASSLVRGGQGQYF. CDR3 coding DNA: TGTGCCAGCAGCTTAGTTCGGGGGGGCCAGGGGCAGTACTTC. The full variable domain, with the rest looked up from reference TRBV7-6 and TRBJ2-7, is GAGVSQSPRYKVTKRGQDVALRCDPISGHVSLYWYRQALGQGPEFLTYFNYEAQQDKSGLPNDRFSAERPEGSISTLTIQRTEQRDSAMYRCASSLVRGGQGQYFGPGTRLTVT.

The CDR3, as DNA: TGTGCCAGCAGCTTGGGTGCAGGAGTTGCCTATGGCTACACCTTC. Translation gives CASSLGAGVAYGYTF. This sequence joins TRBV5-4 and TRBJ1-2; D not certain. The germline V and J ends were trimmed by 0 bases and 4 bases, with 13 bases remaining between them. Germline V gene data show CDR1 as SGHNT and CDR2 as YYREEE (reference sequence). The CDR3 loop spans 15 amino acids.

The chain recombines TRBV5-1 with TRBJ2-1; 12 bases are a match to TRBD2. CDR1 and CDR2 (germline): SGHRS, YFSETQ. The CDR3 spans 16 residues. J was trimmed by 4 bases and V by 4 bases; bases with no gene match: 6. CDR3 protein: CASSEGGLAGYNEQFF. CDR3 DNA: TGCGCCAGCAGCGAAGGGGGACTAGCGGGTTACAATGAGCAGTTCTTC.

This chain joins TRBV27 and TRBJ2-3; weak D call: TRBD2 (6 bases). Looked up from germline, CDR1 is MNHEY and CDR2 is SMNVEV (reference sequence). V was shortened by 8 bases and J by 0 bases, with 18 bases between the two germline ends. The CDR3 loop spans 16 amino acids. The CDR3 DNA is TGTGCCAGCTCCCCCTTTGGAGGGTCTAGCACAGATACGCAGTATTTT. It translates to CASSPFGGSSTDTQYF.

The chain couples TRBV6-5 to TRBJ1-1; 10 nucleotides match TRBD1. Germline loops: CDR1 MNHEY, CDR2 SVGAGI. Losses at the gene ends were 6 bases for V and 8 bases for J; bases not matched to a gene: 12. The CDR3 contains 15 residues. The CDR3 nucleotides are TGTGCCAGCAGCCGCACCGGGACAGGGGTCCGCGAAGCTTTCTTT. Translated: CASSRTGTGVREAFF.

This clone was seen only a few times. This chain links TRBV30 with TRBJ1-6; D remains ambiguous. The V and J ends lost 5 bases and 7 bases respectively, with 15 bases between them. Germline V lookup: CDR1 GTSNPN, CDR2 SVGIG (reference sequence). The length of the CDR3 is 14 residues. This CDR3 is CAWGSGPRNSPLHF. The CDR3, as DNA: TGTGCCTGGGGCTCCGGGCCAAGGAATTCACCCCTCCACTTT.

The CDR3 DNA reads TGTGCCAGCACCCCCGCCCGAACAGATACGCAGTATTTT. Protein product: CASTPARTDTQYF. The chain has TRBV6-1 and TRBJ2-3, with no clear D. This CDR3 region has 13 residues. Trimming left V 7 bases short and J 3 bases short, with 11 bases between. Per germline, CDR1 MNHNS and CDR2 SASEGT.

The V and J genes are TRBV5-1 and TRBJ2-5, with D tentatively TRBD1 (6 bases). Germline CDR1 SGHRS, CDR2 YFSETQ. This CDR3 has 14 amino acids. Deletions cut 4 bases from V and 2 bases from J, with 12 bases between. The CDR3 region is CASSLAQGQETQYF. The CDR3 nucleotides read TGCGCCAGCAGCCTAGCACAGGGACAAGAGACCCAGTACTTC.

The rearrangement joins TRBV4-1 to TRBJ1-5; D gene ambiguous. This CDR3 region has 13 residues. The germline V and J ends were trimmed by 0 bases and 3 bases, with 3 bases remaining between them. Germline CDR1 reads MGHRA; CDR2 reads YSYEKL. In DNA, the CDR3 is TGCGCCAGCAGCCAAGATAACAATCAGCCCCAGCATTTT. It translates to CASSQDNNQPQHF.

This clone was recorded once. CDR3 amino acids: CASSLMGGAYNEQFF. For the CDR3, the DNA is TGTGCCAGCAGCTTGATGGGAGGGGCCTACAATGAGCAGTTCTTC. This rearrangement joins TRBV5-5 to TRBJ2-1; TRBD2 matches 7 bases. The germline V gene encodes CDR1 SGHKS and CDR2 YYEKEE (reference sequence). Trimming took 1 base from V and 2 from J; bases not matched to a gene: 3. This CDR3 spans 15 amino acids.

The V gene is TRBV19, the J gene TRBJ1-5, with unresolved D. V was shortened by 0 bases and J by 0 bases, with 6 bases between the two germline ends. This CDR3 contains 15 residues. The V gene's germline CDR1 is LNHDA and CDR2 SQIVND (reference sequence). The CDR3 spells CASSIEGYSNQPQHF. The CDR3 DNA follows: TGTGCCAGTAGTATAGAAGGGTATAGCAATCAGCCCCAGCATTTT. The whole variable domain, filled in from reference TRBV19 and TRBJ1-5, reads DGGITQSPKYLFRKEGQNVTLSCEQNLNHDAMYWYRQDPGQGLRLIYYSQIVNDFQKGDIAEGYSVSREKKESFPLTVTSAQKNPTAFYLCASSIEGYSNQPQHFGDGTRLSIL.

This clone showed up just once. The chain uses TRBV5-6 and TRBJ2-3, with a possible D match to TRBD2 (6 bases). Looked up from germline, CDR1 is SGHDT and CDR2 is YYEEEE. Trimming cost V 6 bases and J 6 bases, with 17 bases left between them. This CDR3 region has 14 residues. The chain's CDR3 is CASIETGAGDTQYF. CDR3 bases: TGTGCCAGCATCGAGACCGGGGCGGGGGATACGCAGTATTTT. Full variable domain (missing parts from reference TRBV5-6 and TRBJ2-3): DAGVTQSPTHLIKTRGQQVTLRCSPKSGHDTVSWYQQALGQGPQFIFQYYEEEERQRGNFPDRFSGHQFPNYSSELNVNALLLGDSALYLCASIETGAGDTQYFGPGTRLTVL.

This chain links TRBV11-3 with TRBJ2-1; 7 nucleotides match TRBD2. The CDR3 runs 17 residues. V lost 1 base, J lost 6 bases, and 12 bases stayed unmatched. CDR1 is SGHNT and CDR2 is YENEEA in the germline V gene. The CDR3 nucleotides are TGTGCCAGCAGCTTAGGGTCAGGCGGGAGTTGGATCAATGAGCAGTTCTTC. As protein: CASSLGSGGSWINEQFF.

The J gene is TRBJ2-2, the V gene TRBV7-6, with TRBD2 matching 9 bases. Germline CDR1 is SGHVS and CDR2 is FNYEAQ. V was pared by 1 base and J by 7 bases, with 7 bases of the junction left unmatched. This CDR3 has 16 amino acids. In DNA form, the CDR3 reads TGTGCCAGCAGCTTAGAAATAGCGGGAGCTGGCGGGGAGCTGTTTTTT. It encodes CASSLEIAGAGGELFF.

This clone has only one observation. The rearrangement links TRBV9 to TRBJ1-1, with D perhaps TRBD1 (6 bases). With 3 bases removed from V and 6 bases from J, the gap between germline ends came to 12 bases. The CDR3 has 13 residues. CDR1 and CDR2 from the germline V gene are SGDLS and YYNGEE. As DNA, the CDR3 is TGTGCCAGCAGCGGACAGGACGGCCCTGAAGCTTTCTTT. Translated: CASSGQDGPEAFF.

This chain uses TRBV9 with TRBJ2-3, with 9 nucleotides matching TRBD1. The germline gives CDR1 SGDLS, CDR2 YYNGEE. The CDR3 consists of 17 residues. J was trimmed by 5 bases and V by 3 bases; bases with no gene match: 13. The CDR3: CASSGGDRGKEGDTQYF. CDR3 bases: TGTGCCAGCAGCGGAGGCGACAGGGGGAAAGAAGGAGATACGCAGTATTTT.

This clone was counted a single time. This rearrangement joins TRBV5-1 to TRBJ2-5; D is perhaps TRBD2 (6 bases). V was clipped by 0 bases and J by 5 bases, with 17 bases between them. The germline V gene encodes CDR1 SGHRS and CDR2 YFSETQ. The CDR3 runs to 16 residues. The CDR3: CASSLAQIKRAETQYF. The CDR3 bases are TGCGCCAGCAGCTTGGCCCAGATTAAGCGGGCGGAGACCCAGTACTTC.

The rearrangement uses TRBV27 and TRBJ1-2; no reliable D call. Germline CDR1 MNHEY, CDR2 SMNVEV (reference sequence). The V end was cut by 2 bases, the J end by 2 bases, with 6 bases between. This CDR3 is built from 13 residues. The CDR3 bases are TGTGCCAGCAGTTTAGACAAAAACTATGGCTACACCTTC. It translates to CASSLDKNYGYTF.

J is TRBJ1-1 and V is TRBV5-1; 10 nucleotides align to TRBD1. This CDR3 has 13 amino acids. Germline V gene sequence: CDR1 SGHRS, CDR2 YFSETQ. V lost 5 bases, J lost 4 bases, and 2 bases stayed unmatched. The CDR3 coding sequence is TGCGCCAGCAGTTGGGACAGGGGCACTGAAGCTTTCTTT. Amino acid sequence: CASSWDRGTEAFF.

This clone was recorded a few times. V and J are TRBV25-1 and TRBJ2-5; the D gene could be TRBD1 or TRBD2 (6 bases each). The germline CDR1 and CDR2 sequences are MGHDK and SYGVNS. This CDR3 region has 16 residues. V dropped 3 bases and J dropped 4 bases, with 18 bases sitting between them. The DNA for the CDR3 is TGTGCCAGCAGTGAGGGAGTAGGGGGGATTGGAGAGACCCAGTACTTC. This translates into CASSEGVGGIGETQYF.

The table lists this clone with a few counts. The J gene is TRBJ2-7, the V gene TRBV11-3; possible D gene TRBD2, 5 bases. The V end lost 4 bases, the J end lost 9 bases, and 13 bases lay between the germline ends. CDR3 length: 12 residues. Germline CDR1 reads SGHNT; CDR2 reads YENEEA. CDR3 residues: CASSSQDEGQYF. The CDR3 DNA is TGTGCCAGCAGCTCTCAGGACGAGGGGCAGTACTTC.

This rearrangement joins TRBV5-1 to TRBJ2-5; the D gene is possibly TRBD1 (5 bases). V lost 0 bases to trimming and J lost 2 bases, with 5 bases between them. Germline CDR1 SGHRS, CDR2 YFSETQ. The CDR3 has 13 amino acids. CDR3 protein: CASSLGQQETQYF. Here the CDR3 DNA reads TGCGCCAGCAGCTTGGGACAGCAAGAGACCCAGTACTTC.

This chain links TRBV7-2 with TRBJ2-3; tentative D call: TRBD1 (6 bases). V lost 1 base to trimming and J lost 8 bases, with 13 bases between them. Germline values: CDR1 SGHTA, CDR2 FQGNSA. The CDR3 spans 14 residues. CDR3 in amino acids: CASSLGQGSGTQYF. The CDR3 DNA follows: TGTGCCAGCAGCTTAGGGCAGGGGAGCGGTACGCAGTATTTT. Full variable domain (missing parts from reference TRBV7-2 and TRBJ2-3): GAGVSQSPSNKVTEKGKDVELRCDPISGHTALYWYRQSLGQGLEFLIYFQGNSAPDKSGLPSDRFSAERTGGSVSTLTIQRTQQEDSAVYLCASSLGQGSGTQYFGPGTRLTVL.

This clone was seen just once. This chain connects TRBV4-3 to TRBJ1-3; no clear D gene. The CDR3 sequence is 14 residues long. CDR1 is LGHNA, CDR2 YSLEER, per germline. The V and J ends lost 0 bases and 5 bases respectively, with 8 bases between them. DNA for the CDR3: TGCGCCAGCAGCCAAGAGGCCGAGAGAAACACCATATATTTT. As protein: CASSQEAERNTIYF.

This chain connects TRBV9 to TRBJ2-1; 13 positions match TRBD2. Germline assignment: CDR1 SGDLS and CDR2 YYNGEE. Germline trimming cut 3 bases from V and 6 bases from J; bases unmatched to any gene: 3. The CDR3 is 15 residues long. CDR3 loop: CASSGTSGRANEQFF. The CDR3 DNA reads TGTGCCAGCAGCGGAACTAGCGGGAGGGCCAATGAGCAGTTCTTC. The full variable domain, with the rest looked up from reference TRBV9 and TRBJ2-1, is DSGVTQTPKHLITATGQRVTLRCSPRSGDLSVYWYQQSLDQGLQFLIQYYNGEERAKGNILERFSAQQFPDLHSELNLSSLELGDSALYFCASSGTSGRANEQFFGPGTRLTVL.

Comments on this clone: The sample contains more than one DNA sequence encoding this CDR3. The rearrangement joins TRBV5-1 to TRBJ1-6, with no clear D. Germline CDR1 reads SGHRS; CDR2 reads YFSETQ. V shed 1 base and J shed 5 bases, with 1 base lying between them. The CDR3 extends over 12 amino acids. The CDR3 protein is CASSLNNSPLHF. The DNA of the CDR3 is TGCGCCAGCAGCTTGAATAATTCACCCCTCCACTTT.